Listed below are T cell receptor beta chains from one sample, sequenced in a study of CD8 T cells in Susac syndrome. Using its own MiXCR run on the immunoSEQ multiplex PCR reads, TCRdb lists one record per CDR3 protein. This table has approximately 70,000 distinct CDR3 sequences, 95% to 96% appearing once. The sample was CD4+ T cells from PBMCs. All receptors derive from a human donor with multiple sclerosis. Both conserved end residues are part of each CDR3. The D gene is left open where the match is weak. A clone size is listed for some rows: how often the clone was seen (once, few, many), or a class if it is expanded.

D,V,J,size,DNA,CDR3
.,TRBV7-2,TRBJ1-1,.,TGTGCCAGCAGCTTACTGGCGATGAACACTGAAGCTTTCTTT,CASSLLAMNTEAFF
.,TRBV28,TRBJ2-7,.,TGTGCCAGCAGAACCCCCCGGAATACCGAGCAGTACTTC,CASRTPRNTEQYF
.,TRBV7-9,TRBJ2-5,.,TGTGCCAGCAGCTCGACGGCCTACGGAGAGACCCAGTACTTC,CASSSTAYGETQYF
.,TRBV6-1,TRBJ2-7,.,TGTGCCAGCTTAGCGGCTAGCGGACAGGGAAAAACCTACGAGCAGTACTTC,CASLAASGQGKTYEQYF
TRBD1,TRBV12-3/TRBV12-4,TRBJ2-1,.,TGTGCCAGCAGTTCCAGGGACAGGGGGCACGAGCAGTTCTTC,CASSSRDRGHEQFF
.,TRBV12-3/TRBV12-4,TRBJ2-1,.,TGTGCCAGCAGTTTAGGTAGTTTTGGTGAGCAGTTCTTC,CASSLGSFGEQFF
.,TRBV4-3,TRBJ1-3,.,TGCGCCAGCAGCCAAAATTTGGCGGGAGTGGAGGGGAGAAACACCATATATTTT,CASSQNLAGVEGRNTIYF
TRBD1,TRBV20-1,TRBJ2-1,.,TGCAGTGCTAGAAGACAGGGGAAGAACAATGAGCAGTTCTTC,CSARRQGKNNEQFF
TRBD1,TRBV20-1,TRBJ2-7,.,TGCAGTGCTTTGAGGGAGGGGACAGGGTACGAGCAGTACTTC,CSALREGTGYEQYF
.,TRBV2,TRBJ2-7,.,TGTGCCAGCAGTGACAGAACCTACGAGCAGTACTTC,CASSDRTYEQYF
TRBD1,TRBV5-6,TRBJ1-1,.,TGTGCCAGCAGCTTACCAGGGGGCGTCTCCCTGAACACTGAAGCTTTCTTT,CASSLPGGVSLNTEAFF
.,TRBV6-5,TRBJ2-7,.,TGTGCCAGCAGTTCGGTCCCCCCGAGCTCCTACGAGCAGTACTTC,CASSSVPPSSYEQYF
TRBD2,TRBV27,TRBJ2-7,.,TGTGCCACCCGGGGTGGCGGGGGGGCATCGGGAGAGCAGTACTTC,CATRGGGGASGEQYF
TRBD1,TRBV7-2,TRBJ2-2,.,TGTGCCAGCAGCTCGGACAGGGGTCCCGGGGAGCTGTTTTTT,CASSSDRGPGELFF
.,TRBV28,TRBJ2-7,.,TGTGCCAGCATCTCAGGGGACCGCGAGCAGTACTTC,CASISGDREQYF
TRBD1,TRBV7-9,TRBJ1-1,few,TGTGCCAGCAGCCGTGGACAGGAGAACACTGAAGCTTTCTTT,CASSRGQENTEAFF
.,TRBV6-1,TRBJ2-7,.,TGTGCCAGCAGACAAAAAATGGGACCGAGCTACGAGCAGTACTTC,CASRQKMGPSYEQYF
.,TRBV6-6,TRBJ1-5,.,TGTGCCAGCAGTTACGGGCAGGATCCCCGGCCCCAGCATTTT,CASSYGQDPRPQHF
TRBD1,TRBV5-1,TRBJ1-1,.,TGCGCCAGCAGCCCAGGTCCAGGGGGCAATACTGAAGCTTTCTTT,CASSPGPGGNTEAFF
.,TRBV14,TRBJ1-1,.,TGTGCCAGCAGCCAAGTGTGGTGGTCAGGGGACACTGAAGCTTTCTTT,CASSQVWWSGDTEAFF
TRBD2,TRBV20-1,TRBJ2-2,.,TGCAGTGCCCGGAGAGCGGGGGGGCCTAACACCGGGGAGCTGTTTTTT,CSARRAGGPNTGELFF
.,TRBV29-1,TRBJ2-3,.,TGCAGCGTAGGGGACACCGCCAGGGTAGATACGCAGTATTTT,CSVGDTARVDTQYF
TRBD1,TRBV5-6,TRBJ2-3,.,TGTGCCAGCAGCCTTCTGAGGACAGGGGGCACAGATACGCAGTATTTT,CASSLLRTGGTDTQYF
.,TRBV7-2,TRBJ2-7,.,TGTGCCAGCAGCGGAGGACATCCGGGCTCCTACGAGCAGTACTTC,CASSGGHPGSYEQYF
.,TRBV28,TRBJ1-2,once,TGTGCCAGCAGTTACCGACCGGGACGAAGGGATGAGGGCTACACCTTC,CASSYRPGRRDEGYTF
TRBD2,TRBV24-1,TRBJ2-5,.,TGTGCCACCAGTCTCGGACTAGCGGGGGGAGAGACCCAGTACTTC,CATSLGLAGGETQYF
TRBD2,TRBV12-3/TRBV12-4,TRBJ2-5,.,TGTGCCAGCAGTCGACTAGCGGGGGTGAAACAAGAGACCCAGTACTTC,CASSRLAGVKQETQYF
.,TRBV24-1,TRBJ2-7,.,TGTGCCACCGGCGGGGACAGTGGCTACGAGCAGTACTTC,CATGGDSGYEQYF